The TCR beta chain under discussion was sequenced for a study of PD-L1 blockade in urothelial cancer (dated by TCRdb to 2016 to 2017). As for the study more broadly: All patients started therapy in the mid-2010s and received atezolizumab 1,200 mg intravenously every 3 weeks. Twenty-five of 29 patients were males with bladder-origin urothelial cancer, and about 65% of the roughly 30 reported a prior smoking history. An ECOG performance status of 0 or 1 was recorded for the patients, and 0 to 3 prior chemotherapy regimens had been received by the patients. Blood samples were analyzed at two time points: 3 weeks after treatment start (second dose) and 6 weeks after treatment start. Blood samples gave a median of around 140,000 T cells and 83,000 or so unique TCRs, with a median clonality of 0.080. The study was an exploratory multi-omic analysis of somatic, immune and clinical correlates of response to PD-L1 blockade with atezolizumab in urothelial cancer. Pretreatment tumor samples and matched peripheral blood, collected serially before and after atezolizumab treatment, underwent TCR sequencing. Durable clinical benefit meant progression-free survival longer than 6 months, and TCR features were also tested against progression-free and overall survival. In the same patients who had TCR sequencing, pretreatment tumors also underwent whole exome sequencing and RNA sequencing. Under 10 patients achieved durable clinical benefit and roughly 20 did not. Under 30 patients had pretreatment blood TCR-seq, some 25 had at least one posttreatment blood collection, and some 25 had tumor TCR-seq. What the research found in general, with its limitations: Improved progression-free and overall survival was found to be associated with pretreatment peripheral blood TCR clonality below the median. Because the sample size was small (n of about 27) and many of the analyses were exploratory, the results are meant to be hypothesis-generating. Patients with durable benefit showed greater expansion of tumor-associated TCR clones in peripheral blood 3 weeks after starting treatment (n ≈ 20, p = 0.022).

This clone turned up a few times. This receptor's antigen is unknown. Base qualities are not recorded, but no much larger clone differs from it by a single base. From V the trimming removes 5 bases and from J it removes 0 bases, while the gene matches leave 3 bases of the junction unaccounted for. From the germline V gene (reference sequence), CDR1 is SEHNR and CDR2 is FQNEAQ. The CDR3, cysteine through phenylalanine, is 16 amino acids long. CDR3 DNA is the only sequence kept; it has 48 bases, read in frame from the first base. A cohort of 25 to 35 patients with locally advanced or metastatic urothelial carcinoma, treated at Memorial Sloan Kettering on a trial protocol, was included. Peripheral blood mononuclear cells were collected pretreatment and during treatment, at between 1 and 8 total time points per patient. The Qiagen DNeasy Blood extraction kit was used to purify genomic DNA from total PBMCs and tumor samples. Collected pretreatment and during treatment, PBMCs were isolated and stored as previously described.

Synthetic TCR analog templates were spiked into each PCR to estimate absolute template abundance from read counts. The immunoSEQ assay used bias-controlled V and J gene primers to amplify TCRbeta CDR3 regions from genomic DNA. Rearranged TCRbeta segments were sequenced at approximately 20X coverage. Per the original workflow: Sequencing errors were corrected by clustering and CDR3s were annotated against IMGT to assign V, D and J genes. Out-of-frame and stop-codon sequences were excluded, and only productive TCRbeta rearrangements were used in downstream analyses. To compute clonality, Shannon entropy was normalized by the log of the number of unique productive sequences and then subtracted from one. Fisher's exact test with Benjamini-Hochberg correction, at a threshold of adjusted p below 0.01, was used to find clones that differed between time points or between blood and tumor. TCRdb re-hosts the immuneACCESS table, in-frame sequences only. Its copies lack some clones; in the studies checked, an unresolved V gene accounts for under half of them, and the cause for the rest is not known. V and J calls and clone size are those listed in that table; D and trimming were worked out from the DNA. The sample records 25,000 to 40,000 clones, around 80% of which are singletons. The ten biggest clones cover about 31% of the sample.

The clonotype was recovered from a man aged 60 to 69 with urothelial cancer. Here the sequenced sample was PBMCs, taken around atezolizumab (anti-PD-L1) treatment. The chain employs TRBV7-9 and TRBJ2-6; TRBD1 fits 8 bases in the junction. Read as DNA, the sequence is TGTGCCAGCAGCGCTGGGACAGGCTCTGGGGCCAACGTCCTGACTTTC. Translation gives CASSAGTGSGANVLTF. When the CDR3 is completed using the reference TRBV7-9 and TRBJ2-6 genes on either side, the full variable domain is DTGVSQNPRHKITKRGQNVTFRCDPISEHNRLYWYRQTLGQGPEFLTYFQNEAQLEKSRLLSDRFSAERPKGSFSTLEIQRTEQGDSAMYLCASSAGTGSGANVLTFGAGSRLTVL.